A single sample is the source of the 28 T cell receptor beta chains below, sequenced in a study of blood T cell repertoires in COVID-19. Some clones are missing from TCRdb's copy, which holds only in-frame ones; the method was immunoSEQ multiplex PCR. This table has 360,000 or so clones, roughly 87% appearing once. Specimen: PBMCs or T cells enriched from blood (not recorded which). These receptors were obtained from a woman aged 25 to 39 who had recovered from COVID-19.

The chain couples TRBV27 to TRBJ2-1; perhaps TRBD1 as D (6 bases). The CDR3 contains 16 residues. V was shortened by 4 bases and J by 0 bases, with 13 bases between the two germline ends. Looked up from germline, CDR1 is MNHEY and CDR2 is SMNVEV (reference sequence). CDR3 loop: CASSSRGLSSYNEQFF. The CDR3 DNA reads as TGTGCCAGCAGTTCCAGGGGCCTAAGCTCCTACAATGAGCAGTTCTTC.

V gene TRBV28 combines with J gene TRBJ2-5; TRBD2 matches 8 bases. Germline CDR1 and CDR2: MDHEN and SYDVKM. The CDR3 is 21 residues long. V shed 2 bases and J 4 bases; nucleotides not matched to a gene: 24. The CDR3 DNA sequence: TGTGCCAGCAGTTTAGCGCCCAGGGGCGGGAGGCCAGGGAGCGCGAGAGAGACCCAGTACTTC. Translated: CASSLAPRGGRPGSARETQYF.

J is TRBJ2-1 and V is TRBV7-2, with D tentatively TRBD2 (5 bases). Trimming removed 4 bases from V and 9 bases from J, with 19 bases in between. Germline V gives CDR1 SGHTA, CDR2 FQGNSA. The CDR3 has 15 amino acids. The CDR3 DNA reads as TGTGCCAGCAGCTCCCTGAATAGCCCGGGATTTGAGCAGTTCTTC. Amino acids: CASSSLNSPGFEQFF.

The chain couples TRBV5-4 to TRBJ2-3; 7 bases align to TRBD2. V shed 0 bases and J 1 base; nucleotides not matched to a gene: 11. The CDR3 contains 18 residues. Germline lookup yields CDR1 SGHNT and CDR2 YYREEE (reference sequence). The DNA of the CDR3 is TGTGCCAGCAGCTTGGAATCTTGGGCTAGCGGAGGCACAGATACGCAGTATTTT. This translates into CASSLESWASGGTDTQYF.

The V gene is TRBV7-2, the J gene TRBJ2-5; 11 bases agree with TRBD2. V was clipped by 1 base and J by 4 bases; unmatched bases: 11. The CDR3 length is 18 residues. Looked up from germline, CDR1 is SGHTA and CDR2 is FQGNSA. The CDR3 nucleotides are TGTGCCAGCAGCTTAGAACTAGCGGGGGCCGGGTGGGGAGAGACCCAGTACTTC. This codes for CASSLELAGAGWGETQYF.

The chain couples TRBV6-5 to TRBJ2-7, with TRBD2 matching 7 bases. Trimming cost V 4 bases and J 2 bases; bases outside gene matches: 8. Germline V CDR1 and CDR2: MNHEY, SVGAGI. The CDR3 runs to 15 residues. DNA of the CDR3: TGTGCCAGCAGTTCGCCCGCGGGGGTCCCCTACGAGCAGTACTTC. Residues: CASSSPAGVPYEQYF.

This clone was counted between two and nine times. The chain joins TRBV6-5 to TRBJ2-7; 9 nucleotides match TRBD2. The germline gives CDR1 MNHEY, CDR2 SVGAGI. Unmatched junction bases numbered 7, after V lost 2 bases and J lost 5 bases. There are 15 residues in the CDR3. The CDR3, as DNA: TGTGCCAGCAGTTACATAAGCGGGGGGCGGAACGAGCAGTACTTC. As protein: CASSYISGGRNEQYF.

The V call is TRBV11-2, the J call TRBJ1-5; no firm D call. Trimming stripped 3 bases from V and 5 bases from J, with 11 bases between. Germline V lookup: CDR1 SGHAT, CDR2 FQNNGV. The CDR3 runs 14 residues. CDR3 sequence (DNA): TGTGCCAGCAGCTTCTCTAAATTCCATCAGCCCCAGCATTTT. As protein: CASSFSKFHQPQHF.

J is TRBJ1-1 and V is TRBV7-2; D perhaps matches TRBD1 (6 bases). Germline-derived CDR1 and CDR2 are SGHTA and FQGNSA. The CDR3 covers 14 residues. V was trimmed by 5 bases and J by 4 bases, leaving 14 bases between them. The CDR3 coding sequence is TGTGCCAGCAGCCCGATTACAGGGAGCACTGAAGCTTTCTTT. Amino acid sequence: CASSPITGSTEAFF.

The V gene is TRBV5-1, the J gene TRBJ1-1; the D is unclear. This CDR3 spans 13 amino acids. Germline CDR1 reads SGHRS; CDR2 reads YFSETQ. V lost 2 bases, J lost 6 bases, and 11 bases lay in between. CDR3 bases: TGCGCCAGCAGCTTAATCGATTCGGCTGAAGCTTTCTTT. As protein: CASSLIDSAEAFF.

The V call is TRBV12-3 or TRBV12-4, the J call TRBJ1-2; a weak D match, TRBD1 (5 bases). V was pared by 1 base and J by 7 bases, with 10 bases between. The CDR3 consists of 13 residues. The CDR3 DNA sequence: TGTGCCAGCAGTTTAGAAGGAGGGACTGGCTACACCTTC. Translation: CASSLEGGTGYTF.

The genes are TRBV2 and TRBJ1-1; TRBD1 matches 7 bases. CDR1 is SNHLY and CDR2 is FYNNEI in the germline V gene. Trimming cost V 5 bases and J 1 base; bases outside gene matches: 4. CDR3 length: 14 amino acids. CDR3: CASSHQGGNTEAFF. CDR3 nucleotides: TGTGCCAGCAGTCACCAGGGGGGGAACACTGAAGCTTTCTTT.

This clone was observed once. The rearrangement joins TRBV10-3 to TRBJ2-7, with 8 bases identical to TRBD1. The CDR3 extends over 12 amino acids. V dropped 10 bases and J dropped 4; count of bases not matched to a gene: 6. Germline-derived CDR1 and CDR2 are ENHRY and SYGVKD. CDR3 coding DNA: TGTGCCACCCGGGGACAGGATTACGAGCAGTACTTC. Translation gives CATRGQDYEQYF.

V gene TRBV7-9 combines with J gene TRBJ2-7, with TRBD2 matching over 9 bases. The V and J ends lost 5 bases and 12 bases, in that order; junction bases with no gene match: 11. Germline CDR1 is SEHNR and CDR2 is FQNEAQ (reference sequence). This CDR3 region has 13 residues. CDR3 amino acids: CASSPVAGEGTYF. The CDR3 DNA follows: TGTGCCAGCAGCCCCGTAGCGGGGGAGGGAACGTACTTC. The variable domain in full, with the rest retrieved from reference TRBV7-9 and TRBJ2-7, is DTGVSQNPRHKITKRGQNVTFRCDPISEHNRLYWYRQTLGQGPEFLTYFQNEAQLEKSRLLSDRFSAERPKGSFSTLEIQRTEQGDSAMYLCASSPVAGEGTYFGPGTRLTVT.

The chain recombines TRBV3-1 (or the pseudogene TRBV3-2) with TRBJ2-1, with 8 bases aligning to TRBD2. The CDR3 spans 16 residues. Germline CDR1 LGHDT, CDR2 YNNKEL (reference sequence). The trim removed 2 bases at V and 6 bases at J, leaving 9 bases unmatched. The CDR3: CASSQHNAGGSNEQFF. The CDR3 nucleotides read TGTGCCAGCAGCCAACATAATGCGGGGGGATCCAATGAGCAGTTCTTC.

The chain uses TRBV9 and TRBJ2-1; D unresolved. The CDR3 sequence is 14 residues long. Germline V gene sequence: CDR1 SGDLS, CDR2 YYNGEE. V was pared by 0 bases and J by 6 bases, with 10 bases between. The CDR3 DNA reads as TGTGCCAGCAGCGTAGACCCCGGTCGCAATGAGCAGTTCTTC. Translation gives CASSVDPGRNEQFF.

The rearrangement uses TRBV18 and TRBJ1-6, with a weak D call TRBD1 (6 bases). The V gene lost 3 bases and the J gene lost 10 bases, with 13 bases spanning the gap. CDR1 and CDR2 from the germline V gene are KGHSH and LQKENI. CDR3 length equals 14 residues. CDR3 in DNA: TGTGCCAGCTCACCCGAGGGGGAAATATCACCCCTCCACTTT. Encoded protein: CASSPEGEISPLHF.

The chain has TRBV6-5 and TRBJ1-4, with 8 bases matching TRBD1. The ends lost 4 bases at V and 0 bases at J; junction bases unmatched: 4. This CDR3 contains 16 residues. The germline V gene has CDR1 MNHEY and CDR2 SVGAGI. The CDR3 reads CASSWLDRATNEKLFF. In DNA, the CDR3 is TGTGCCAGCAGTTGGCTGGACAGGGCAACTAATGAAAAACTGTTTTTT.

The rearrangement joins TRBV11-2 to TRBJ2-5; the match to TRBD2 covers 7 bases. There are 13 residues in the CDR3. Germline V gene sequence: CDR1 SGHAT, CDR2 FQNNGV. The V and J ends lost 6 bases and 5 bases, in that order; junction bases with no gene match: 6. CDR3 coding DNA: TGTGCCAGCAGAAGAAGGCGGGAGGAGACCCAGTACTTC. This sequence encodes CASRRRREETQYF.

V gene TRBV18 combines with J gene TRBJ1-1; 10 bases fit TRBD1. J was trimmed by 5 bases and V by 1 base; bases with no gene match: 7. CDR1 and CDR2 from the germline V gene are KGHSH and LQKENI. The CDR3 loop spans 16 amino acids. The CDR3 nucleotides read TGTGCCAGCTCACCACTCCGAGGGACAGGGGATACTGAAGCTTTCTTT. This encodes CASSPLRGTGDTEAFF.

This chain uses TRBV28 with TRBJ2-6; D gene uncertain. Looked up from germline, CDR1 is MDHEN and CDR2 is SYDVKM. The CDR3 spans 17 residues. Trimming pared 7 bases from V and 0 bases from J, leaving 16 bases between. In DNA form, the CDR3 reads TGTGCCAGCAACTCAGGCGCTTCAAGCTCTGGGGCCAACGTCCTGACTTTC. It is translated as CASNSGASSSGANVLTF.

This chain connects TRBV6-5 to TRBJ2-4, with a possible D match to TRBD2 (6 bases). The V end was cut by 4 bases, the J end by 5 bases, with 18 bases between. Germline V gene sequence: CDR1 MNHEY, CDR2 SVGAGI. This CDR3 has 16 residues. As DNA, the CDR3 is TGTGCCAGCAGTTTCACCGGGGGACTGGGTGAAAACATTCAGTACTTC. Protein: CASSFTGGLGENIQYF.

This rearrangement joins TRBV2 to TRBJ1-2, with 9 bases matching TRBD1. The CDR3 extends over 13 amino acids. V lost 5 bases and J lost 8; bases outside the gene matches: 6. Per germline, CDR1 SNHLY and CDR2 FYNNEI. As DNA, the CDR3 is TGTGCCAGCAGTCTCGGGACAGGGTTGGGCTACACCTTC. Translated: CASSLGTGLGYTF.

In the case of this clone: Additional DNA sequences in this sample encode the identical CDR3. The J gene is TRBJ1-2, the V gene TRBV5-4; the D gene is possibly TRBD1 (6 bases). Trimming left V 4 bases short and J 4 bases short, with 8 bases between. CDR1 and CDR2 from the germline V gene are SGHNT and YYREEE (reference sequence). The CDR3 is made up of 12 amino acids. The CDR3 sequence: CASSADSYGYTF. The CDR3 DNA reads TGTGCCAGCAGCGCGGACAGCTATGGCTACACCTTC.

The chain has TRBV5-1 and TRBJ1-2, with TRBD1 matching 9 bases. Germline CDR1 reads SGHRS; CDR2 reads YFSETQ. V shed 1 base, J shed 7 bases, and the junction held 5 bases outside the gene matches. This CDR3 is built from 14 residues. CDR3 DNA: TGCGCCAGCAGCTTGACAGGGGGCCTGGGTGGCTACACCTTC. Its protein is CASSLTGGLGGYTF.

The DNA of the CDR3 is TGTGCCTGGAGGGCGCAGGTAGCAGATACGCAGTATTTT. Amino acid sequence: CAWRAQVADTQYF. The chain combines TRBV30 with TRBJ2-3; D gene uncertain. Germline CDR1 GTSNPN, CDR2 SVGIG (reference sequence). This CDR3 is 13 amino acids long. V was clipped by 3 bases and J by 4 bases, with 11 bases between them.

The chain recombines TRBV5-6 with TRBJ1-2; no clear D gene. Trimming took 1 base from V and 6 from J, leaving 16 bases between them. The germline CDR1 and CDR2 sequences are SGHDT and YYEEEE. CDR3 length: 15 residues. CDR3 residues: CASSLPGSLENGYTF. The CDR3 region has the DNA TGTGCCAGCAGCTTGCCGGGGTCCCTTGAGAATGGCTACACCTTC.

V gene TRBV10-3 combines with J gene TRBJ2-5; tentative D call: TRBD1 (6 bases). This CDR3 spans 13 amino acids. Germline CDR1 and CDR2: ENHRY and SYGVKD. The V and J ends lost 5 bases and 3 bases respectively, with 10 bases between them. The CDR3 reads CAISRQVEETQYF. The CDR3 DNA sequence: TGTGCCATCAGTAGACAGGTAGAAGAGACCCAGTACTTC.